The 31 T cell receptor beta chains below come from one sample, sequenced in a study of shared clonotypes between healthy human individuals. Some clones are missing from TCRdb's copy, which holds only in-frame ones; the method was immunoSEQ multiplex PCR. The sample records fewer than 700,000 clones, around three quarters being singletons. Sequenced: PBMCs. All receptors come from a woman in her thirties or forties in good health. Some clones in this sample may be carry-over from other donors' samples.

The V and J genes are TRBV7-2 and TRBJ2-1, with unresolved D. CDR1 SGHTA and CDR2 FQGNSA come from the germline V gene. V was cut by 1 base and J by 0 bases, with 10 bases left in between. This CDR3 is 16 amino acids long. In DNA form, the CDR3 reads TGTGCCAGCAGCTTAGTAGGTGGTAGCTCCTACAATGAGCAGTTCTTC. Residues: CASSLVGGSSYNEQFF.

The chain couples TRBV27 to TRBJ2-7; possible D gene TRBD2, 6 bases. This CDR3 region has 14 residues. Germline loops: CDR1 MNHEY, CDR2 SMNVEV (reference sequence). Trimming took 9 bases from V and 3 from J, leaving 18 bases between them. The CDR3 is CASRRAGPLYEQYF. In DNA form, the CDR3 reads TGTGCCAGTCGACGTGCGGGGCCCCTCTACGAGCAGTACTTC.

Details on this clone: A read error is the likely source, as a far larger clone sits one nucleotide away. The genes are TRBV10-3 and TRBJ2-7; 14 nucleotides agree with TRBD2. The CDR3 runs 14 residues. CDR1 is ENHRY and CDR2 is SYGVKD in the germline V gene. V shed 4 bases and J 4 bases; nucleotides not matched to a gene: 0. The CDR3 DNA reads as TGTGCCATCAGTGGGACTAGCGGGAGGTACGAGCAGTACTTC. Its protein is CAISGTSGRYEQYF.

The CDR3 region is CASSYALAGGHETQYF. CDR3 DNA sequence: TGTGCCAGCAGTTACGCACTAGCGGGAGGACATGAGACCCAGTACTTC. The rearrangement uses TRBV6-6 and TRBJ2-5; 12 bases fit TRBD2. Germline CDR1 MNHNY, CDR2 SVGAGI (reference sequence). This CDR3 is 16 amino acids long. V was pared by 2 bases and J by 5 bases, with 6 bases of the junction left unmatched.

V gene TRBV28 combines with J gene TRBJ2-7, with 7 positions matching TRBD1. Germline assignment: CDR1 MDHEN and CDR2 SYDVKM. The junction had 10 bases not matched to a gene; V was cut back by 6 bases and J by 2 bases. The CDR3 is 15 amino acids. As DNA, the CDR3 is TGTGCCAGCAGGTCGACAGGGAGCCGAACCTACGAGCAGTACTTC. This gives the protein CASRSTGSRTYEQYF.

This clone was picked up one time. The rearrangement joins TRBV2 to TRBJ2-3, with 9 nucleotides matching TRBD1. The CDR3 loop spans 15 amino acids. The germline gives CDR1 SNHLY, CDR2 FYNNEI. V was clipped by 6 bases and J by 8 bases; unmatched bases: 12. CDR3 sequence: CASSDRGGKGITQYF. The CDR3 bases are TGTGCCAGCAGCGACAGGGGGGGCAAGGGGATTACGCAGTATTTT.

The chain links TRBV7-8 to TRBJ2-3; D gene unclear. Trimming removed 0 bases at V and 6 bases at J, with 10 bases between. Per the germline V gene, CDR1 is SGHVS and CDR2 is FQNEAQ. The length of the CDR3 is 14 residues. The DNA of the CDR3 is TGTGCCAGCAGCTTAGCGGCCATCCTGGATACGCAGTATTTT. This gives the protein CASSLAAILDTQYF.

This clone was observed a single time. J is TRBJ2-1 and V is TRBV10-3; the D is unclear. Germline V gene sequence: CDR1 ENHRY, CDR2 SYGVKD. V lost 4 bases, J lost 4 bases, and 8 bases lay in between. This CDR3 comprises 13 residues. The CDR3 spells CAISVVEYNEQFF. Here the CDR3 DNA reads TGTGCCATCAGTGTTGTGGAGTACAATGAGCAGTTCTTC.

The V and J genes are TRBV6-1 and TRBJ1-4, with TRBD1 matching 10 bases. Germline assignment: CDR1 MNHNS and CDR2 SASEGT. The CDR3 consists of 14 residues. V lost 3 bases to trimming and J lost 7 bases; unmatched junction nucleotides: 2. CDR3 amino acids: CASSEGTGAEKLFF. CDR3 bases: TGTGCCAGCAGTGAGGGGACAGGGGCTGAAAAACTGTTTTTT.

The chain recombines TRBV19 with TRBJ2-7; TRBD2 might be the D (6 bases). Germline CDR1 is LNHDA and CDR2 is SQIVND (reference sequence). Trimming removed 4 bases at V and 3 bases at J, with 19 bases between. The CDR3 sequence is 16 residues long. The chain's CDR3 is CASSKYSGEDHYEQYF. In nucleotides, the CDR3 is TGTGCCAGTAGTAAGTATTCGGGGGAGGACCACTACGAGCAGTACTTC. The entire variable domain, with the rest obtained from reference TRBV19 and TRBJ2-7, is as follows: DGGITQSPKYLFRKEGQNVTLSCEQNLNHDAMYWYRQDPGQGLRLIYYSQIVNDFQKGDIAEGYSVSREKKESFPLTVTSAQKNPTAFYLCASSKYSGEDHYEQYFGPGTRLTVT.

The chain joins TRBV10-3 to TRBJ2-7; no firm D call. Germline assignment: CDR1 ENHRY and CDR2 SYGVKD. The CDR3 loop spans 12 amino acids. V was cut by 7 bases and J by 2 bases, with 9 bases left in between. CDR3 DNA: TGTGCCATCACCGCCGATACCTACGAGCAGTACTTC. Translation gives CAITADTYEQYF.

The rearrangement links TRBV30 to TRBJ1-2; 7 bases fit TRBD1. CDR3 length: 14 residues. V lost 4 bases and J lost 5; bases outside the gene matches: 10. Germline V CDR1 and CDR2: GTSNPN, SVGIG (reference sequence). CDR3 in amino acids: CAWTRDRDGYGYTF. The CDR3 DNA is TGTGCCTGGACCCGGGACAGAGATGGGTATGGCTACACCTTC.

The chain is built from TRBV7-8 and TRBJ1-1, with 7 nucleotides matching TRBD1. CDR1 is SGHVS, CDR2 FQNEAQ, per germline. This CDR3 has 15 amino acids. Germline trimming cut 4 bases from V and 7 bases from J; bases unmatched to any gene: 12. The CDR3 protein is CASSSLRDSAFEAFF. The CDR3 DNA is TGTGCCAGCAGCTCGCTCCGGGACAGTGCATTTGAAGCTTTCTTT. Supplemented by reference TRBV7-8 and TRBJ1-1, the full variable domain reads GAGVSQSPRYKVAKRGQDVALRCDPISGHVSLFWYQQALGQGPEFLTYFQNEAQLDKSGLPSDRFFAERPEGSVSTLKIQRTQQEDSAVYLCASSSLRDSAFEAFFGQGTRLTVV.

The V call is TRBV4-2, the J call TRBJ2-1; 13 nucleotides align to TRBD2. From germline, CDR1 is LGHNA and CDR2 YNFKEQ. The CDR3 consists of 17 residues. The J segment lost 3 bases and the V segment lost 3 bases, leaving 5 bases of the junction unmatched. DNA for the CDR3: TGTGCCAGCAGCCAGGAACTAGCGGGAGGGCACTACAATGAGCAGTTCTTC. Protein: CASSQELAGGHYNEQFF.

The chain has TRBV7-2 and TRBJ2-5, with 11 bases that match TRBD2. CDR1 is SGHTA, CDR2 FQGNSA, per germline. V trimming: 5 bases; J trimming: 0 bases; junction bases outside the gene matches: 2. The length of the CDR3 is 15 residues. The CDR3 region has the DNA TGTGCCAGCAGCCCGACTAGCGGGAACCAAGAGACCCAGTACTTC. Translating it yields CASSPTSGNQETQYF.

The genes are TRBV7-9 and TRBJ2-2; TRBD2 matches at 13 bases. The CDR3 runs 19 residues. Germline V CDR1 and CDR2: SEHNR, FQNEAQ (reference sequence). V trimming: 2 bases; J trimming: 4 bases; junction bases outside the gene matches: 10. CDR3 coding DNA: TGTGCCAGCAGCTTAAGAGGGACTAGCGGGGCTGCGGGCACCGGGGAGCTGTTTTTT. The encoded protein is CASSLRGTSGAAGTGELFF.

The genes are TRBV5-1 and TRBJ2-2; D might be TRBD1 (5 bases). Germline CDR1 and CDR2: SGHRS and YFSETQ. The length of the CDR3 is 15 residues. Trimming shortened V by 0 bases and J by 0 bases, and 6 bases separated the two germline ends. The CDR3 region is CASSLGTTNTGELFF. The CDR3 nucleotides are TGCGCCAGCAGCTTGGGGACAACGAACACCGGGGAGCTGTTTTTT.

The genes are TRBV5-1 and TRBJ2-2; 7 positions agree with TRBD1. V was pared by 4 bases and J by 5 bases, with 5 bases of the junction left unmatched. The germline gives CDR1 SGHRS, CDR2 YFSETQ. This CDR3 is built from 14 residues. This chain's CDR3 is CASSELRGTGELFF. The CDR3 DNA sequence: TGCGCCAGCAGCGAGCTCAGGGGGACCGGGGAGCTGTTTTTT. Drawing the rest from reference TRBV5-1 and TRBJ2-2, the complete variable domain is KAGVTQTPRYLIKTRGQQVTLSCSPISGHRSVSWYQQTPGQGLQFLFEYFSETQRNKGNFPGRFSGRQFSNSRSEMNVSTLELGDSALYLCASSELRGTGELFFGEGSRLTVL.

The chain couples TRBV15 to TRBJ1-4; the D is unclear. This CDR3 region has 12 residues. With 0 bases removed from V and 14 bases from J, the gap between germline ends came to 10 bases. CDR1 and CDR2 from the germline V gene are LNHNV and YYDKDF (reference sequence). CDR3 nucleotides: TGTGCCACCAGCAGAGATAGAGGGTTGCTGTTTTTT. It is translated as CATSRDRGLLFF.

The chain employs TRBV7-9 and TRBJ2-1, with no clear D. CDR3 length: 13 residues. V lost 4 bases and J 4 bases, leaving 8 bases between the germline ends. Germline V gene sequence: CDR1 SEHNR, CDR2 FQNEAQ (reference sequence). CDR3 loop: CASSSRVYNEQFF. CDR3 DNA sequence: TGTGCCAGCAGCTCAAGGGTGTACAATGAGCAGTTCTTC.

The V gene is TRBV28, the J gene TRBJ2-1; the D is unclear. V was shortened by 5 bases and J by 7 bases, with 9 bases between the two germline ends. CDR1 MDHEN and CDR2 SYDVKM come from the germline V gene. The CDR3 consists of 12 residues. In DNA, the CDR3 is TGTGCCAGCAGTGATTTAGGGAATGAGCAGTTCTTC. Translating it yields CASSDLGNEQFF.

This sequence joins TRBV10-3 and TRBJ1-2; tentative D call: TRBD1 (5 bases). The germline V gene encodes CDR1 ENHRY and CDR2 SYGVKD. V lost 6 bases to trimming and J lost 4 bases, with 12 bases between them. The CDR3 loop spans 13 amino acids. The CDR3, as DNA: TGTGCCATCAGAGAACAGGTTATCTATGGCTACACCTTC. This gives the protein CAIREQVIYGYTF.

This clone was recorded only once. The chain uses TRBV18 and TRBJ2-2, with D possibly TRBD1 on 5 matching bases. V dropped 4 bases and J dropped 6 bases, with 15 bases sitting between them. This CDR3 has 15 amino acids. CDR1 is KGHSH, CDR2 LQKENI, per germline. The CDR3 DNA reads TGTGCCAGCTCACTCTTTCAGGGCGACGCCGGGGAGCTGTTTTTT. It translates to CASSLFQGDAGELFF.

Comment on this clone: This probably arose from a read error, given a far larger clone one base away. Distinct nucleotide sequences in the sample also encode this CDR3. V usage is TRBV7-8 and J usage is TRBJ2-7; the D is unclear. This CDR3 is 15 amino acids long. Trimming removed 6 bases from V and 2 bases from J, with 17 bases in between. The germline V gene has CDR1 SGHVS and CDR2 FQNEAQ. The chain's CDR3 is CASSFLRYPPYEQYF. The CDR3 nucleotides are TGTGCCAGCAGTTTCCTCCGCTACCCACCCTACGAGCAGTACTTC.

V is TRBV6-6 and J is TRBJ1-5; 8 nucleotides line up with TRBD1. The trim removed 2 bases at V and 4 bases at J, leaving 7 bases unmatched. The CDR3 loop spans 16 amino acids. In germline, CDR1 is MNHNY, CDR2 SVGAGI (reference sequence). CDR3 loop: CASSYARTGRNQPQHF. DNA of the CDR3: TGTGCCAGCAGTTACGCTCGGACAGGGAGAAATCAGCCCCAGCATTTT.

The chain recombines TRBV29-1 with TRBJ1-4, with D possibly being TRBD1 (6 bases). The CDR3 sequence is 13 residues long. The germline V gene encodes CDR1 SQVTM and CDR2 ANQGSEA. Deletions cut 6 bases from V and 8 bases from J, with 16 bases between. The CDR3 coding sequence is TGCAGCGTCTTACAGGGTGATGGCGAAAAACTGTTTTTT. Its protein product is CSVLQGDGEKLFF.

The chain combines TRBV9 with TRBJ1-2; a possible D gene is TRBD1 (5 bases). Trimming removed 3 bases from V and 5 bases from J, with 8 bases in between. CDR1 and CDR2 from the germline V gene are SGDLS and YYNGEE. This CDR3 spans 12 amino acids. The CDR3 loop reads CASSARGYGYTF. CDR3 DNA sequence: TGTGCCAGCAGCGCGAGGGGTTATGGCTACACCTTC.

In nucleotides, the CDR3 is TGTGCCAGCAGTGGGGACAGGGGGGACATTCAGTACTTC. This translates into CASSGDRGDIQYF. The J gene is TRBJ2-4, the V gene TRBV2, with TRBD1 matching over 11 bases. The germline V gene encodes CDR1 SNHLY and CDR2 FYNNEI. The CDR3 consists of 13 residues. V shed 4 bases, J shed 8 bases, and the junction held 1 base outside the gene matches.

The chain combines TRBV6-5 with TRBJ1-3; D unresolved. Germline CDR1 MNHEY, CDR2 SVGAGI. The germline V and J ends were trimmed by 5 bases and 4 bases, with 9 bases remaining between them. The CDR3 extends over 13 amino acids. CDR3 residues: CASSVTPGNTIYF. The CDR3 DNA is TGTGCCAGCAGTGTCACCCCGGGAAACACCATATATTTT.

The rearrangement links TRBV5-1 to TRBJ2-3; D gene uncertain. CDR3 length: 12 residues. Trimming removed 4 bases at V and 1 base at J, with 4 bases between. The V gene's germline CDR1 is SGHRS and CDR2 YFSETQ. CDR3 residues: CASSEGTDTQYF. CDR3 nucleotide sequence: TGCGCCAGCAGCGAGGGCACAGATACGCAGTATTTT.

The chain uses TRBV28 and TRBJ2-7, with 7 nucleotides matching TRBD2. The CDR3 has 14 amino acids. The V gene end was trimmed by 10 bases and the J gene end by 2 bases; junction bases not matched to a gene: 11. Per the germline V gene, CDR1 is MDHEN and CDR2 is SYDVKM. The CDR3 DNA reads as TGTGCCACCGAACCTAGCGGAGGGACCTACGAGCAGTACTTC. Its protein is CATEPSGGTYEQYF.